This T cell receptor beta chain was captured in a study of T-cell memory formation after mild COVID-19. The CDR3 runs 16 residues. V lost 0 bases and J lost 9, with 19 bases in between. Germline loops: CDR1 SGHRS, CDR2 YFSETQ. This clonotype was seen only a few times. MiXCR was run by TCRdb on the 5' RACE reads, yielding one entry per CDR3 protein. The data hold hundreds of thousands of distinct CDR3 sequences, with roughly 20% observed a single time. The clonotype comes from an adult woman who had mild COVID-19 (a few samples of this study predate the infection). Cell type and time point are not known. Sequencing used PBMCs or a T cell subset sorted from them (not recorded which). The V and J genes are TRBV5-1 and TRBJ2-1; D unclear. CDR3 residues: CASSLGGVGGSSEQFF. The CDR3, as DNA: TGCGCCAGCAGCTTGGGAGGTGTTGGTGGATCTAGTGAGCAGTTCTTC.